A selection of T cell receptor beta chains follows, all from one sample in a study of blood T cell repertoires in COVID-19. The assay was immunoSEQ multiplex PCR, and TCRdb's table has in-frame clones only and misses some. The sample records almost 250,000 clones, approximately 90% being singletons. Sequencing input: PBMCs or T cells enriched from blood (not recorded which). These receptors originate from a woman in her 30s who had recovered from COVID-19. The CDR3 runs from the conserved cysteine through the conserved F or W. The order of the fields is D gene, V gene, CDR3 length, clone size, J gene, CDR3 protein, CDR3 DNA. A D gene is named only where the DNA matches it firmly. Part of the rows lack a size; the others show once, few, many or a class for expanded clones.

D: -; V: TRBV27; length: 15; size: -; J: TRBJ2-1; CDR3: CASSPGWGRGGEQFF; DNA: TGTGCCAGCAGTCCCGGTTGGGGCCGGGGAGGTGAGCAGTTCTTC
D: TRBD2; V: TRBV7-9; length: 16; size: -; J: TRBJ2-7; CDR3: CASSQIGTSGSYEQYF; DNA: TGTGCCAGCAGCCAAATCGGGACTAGCGGTTCCTACGAGCAGTACTTC
D: TRBD1; V: TRBV27; length: 15; size: few; J: TRBJ1-5; CDR3: CASSTGTGGNQPQHF; DNA: TGTGCCAGCAGTACCGGGACAGGGGGCAATCAGCCCCAGCATTTT
D: TRBD2; V: TRBV4-1; length: 14; size: -; J: TRBJ2-5; CDR3: CASSQGDYEETQYF; DNA: TGCGCCAGCAGCCAAGGGGACTATGAAGAGACCCAGTACTTC
D: TRBD2; V: TRBV3-1/TRBV3-2; length: 17; size: -; J: TRBJ2-3; CDR3: CASSQGGRADSTDTQYF; DNA: TGTGCCAGCAGCCAGGGCGGGAGGGCCGACAGCACAGATACGCAGTATTTT
D: -; V: TRBV7-3; length: 15; size: -; J: TRBJ2-1; CDR3: CASSLLGSSYNEQFF; DNA: TGTGCCAGCAGCTTACTAGGCAGCTCCTACAATGAGCAGTTCTTC
D: -; V: TRBV2; length: 14; size: few; J: TRBJ2-7; CDR3: CASSDKRPSYEQYF; DNA: TGTGCCAGCAGTGATAAGCGTCCCTCCTACGAGCAGTACTTC
D: -; V: TRBV6-2/TRBV6-3; length: 14; size: -; J: TRBJ1-2; CDR3: CASSRATLNYGYTF; DNA: TGTGCCAGCAGCCGGGCGACACTTAACTATGGCTACACCTTC
D: -; V: TRBV29-1; length: 13; size: -; J: TRBJ1-2; CDR3: CSVATEQRLGYTF; DNA: TGCAGCGTTGCGACGGAACAGCGGTTGGGCTACACCTTC
D: TRBD1; V: TRBV19; length: 16; size: -; J: TRBJ1-5; CDR3: CASSTARQGGYQPQHF; DNA: TGTGCCAGTAGTACCGCACGACAGGGGGGATATCAGCCCCAGCATTTT
D: -; V: TRBV11-1; length: 13; size: -; J: TRBJ1-2; CDR3: CASSFEQSYGYTF; DNA: TGTGCCAGCAGCTTCGAACAGAGCTATGGCTACACCTTC
D: -; V: TRBV27; length: 11; size: -; J: TRBJ2-7; CDR3: CASSSVAGWSF; DNA: TGTGCCAGCAGTTCTGTTGCAGGGTGGTCCTTC
D: TRBD1; V: TRBV30; length: 14; size: once; J: TRBJ1-2; CDR3: CAWSGDRGPYGYTF; DNA: TGTGCCTGGAGTGGGGACAGGGGGCCCTATGGCTACACCTTC
D: TRBD2; V: TRBV13; length: 17; size: -; J: TRBJ2-7; CDR3: CASSLGQGLAGFYEQYF; DNA: TGTGCCAGCAGCTTAGGCCAAGGACTAGCGGGATTCTACGAGCAGTACTTC
D: TRBD1; V: TRBV19; length: 15; size: -; J: TRBJ1-5; CDR3: CASSIPGTGEQPQHF; DNA: TGTGCCAGTAGTATCCCCGGGACAGGAGAACAGCCCCAGCATTTT
D: -; V: TRBV27; length: 15; size: -; J: TRBJ1-2; CDR3: CASSFYGRKNYGYTF; DNA: TGTGCCAGCAGTTTTTATGGCAGAAAAAACTATGGCTACACCTTC
D: TRBD1; V: TRBV5-4; length: 14; size: -; J: TRBJ1-4; CDR3: CASWSQGAREKLFF; DNA: TGTGCCAGCTGGTCACAGGGGGCGCGGGAAAAACTGTTTTTT
D: TRBD1; V: TRBV24-1; length: 16; size: -; J: TRBJ2-1; CDR3: CATSDAGTGFSHEQFF; DNA: TGTGCCACCAGTGACGCCGGGACAGGGTTTTCCCATGAGCAGTTCTTC
D: -; V: TRBV5-1; length: 15; size: -; J: TRBJ1-5; CDR3: CASSLDGGLDQPQHF; DNA: TGCGCCAGCAGCCTGGACGGGGGGCTAGATCAGCCCCAGCATTTT
D: TRBD2; V: TRBV6-2/TRBV6-3; length: 15; size: -; J: TRBJ2-7; CDR3: CASSYLGGGSYEQYF; DNA: TGTGCCAGCAGTTACTTGGGCGGGGGCTCCTACGAGCAGTACTTC
D: TRBD1; V: TRBV14; length: 15; size: -; J: TRBJ1-1; CDR3: CASSHWTGKNTEAFF; DNA: TGTGCCAGCAGCCATTGGACAGGAAAGAACACTGAAGCTTTCTTT
D: -; V: TRBV6-1; length: 13; size: -; J: TRBJ1-4; CDR3: CASSYRSNEKLFF; DNA: TGTGCCAGCAGTTATCGGTCGAATGAAAAACTGTTTTTT
D: -; V: TRBV4-1; length: 12; size: -; J: TRBJ2-5; CDR3: CASSQPDSSEYF; DNA: TGCGCCAGCAGCCAGCCCGACAGTAGTGAATACTTC
D: -; V: TRBV2; length: 15; size: -; J: TRBJ2-7; CDR3: CASSEARGRSYEQYF; DNA: TGTGCCAGCAGTGAAGCCCGGGGGAGGTCCTACGAGCAGTACTTC
D: -; V: TRBV11-1; length: 13; size: many; J: TRBJ1-1; CDR3: CASSFEFGTEAFF; DNA: TGTGCCAGCAGCTTCGAATTCGGCACTGAAGCTTTCTTT
D: -; V: TRBV18; length: 12; size: -; J: TRBJ1-5; CDR3: CASSPEGQPQHF; DNA: TGTGCCAGCTCCCCCGAGGGTCAGCCCCAGCATTTT
D: -; V: TRBV6-6; length: 13; size: -; J: TRBJ1-5; CDR3: CATLPQKDQPQHF; DNA: TGTGCCACCCTGCCGCAGAAAGATCAGCCCCAGCATTTT
D: TRBD1; V: TRBV6-6; length: 14; size: -; J: TRBJ1-5; CDR3: CASHSQGQTQPQHF; DNA: TGTGCCAGCCACTCACAGGGGCAGACTCAGCCCCAGCATTTT
D: TRBD2; V: TRBV29-1; length: 16; size: -; J: TRBJ2-2; CDR3: CSVEGLAEQNTGELFF; DNA: TGCAGCGTCGAGGGACTAGCGGAACAAAACACCGGGGAGCTGTTTTTT
D: TRBD1; V: TRBV5-1; length: 16; size: few; J: TRBJ2-7; CDR3: CASSLGNRDRDYEQYF; DNA: TGCGCCAGCAGCCTTGGTAATCGGGACAGGGACTACGAGCAGTACTTC
D: -; V: TRBV19; length: 14; size: -; J: TRBJ1-1; CDR3: CASSINRLLPEAFF; DNA: TGTGCCAGTAGTATAAACAGGCTTTTACCTGAAGCTTTCTTT
D: -; V: TRBV19; length: 12; size: -; J: TRBJ2-2; CDR3: CASNFLAGELFF; DNA: TGTGCCAGTAATTTTCTAGCCGGGGAGCTGTTTTTT
D: TRBD2; V: TRBV4-3; length: 19; size: few; J: TRBJ2-7; CDR3: CASSQVSPAGGGSSYEQYF; DNA: TGCGCCAGCAGCCAAGTCTCCCCAGCGGGAGGCGGTAGCTCCTACGAGCAGTACTTC
D: -; V: TRBV2; length: 16; size: few; J: TRBJ1-3; CDR3: CASSPDSMRIENTIYF; DNA: TGTGCCAGCAGTCCGGACTCCATGAGAATCGAGAACACCATATATTTT
D: TRBD1; V: TRBV5-5; length: 18; size: -; J: TRBJ2-7; CDR3: CASSLVWGDRSGFYEQYF; DNA: TGTGCCAGCAGCTTGGTGTGGGGGGACAGGTCGGGTTTCTACGAGCAGTACTTC
D: TRBD1; V: TRBV2; length: 14; size: -; J: TRBJ1-1; CDR3: CASSGQGMNTEAFF; DNA: TGTGCCAGCAGCGGACAGGGAATGAACACTGAAGCTTTCTTT
D: TRBD1; V: TRBV7-8; length: 15; size: -; J: TRBJ1-1; CDR3: CASSLMGQGIAEAFF; DNA: TGTGCCAGCAGCTTAATGGGACAGGGTATCGCTGAAGCTTTCTTT
D: TRBD1; V: TRBV19; length: 15; size: -; J: TRBJ1-1; CDR3: CASSIGQGLDTEAFF; DNA: TGTGCCAGTAGTATAGGACAGGGGCTGGACACTGAAGCTTTCTTT
D: -; V: TRBV30; length: 15; size: -; J: TRBJ2-7; CDR3: CAWSPTVLRAYEQYF; DNA: TGTGCCTGGAGTCCTACGGTACTCCGTGCCTACGAGCAGTACTTC
D: -; V: TRBV30; length: 14; size: -; J: TRBJ1-2; CDR3: CAWSVTRVGSGYTF; DNA: TGTGCCTGGAGTGTAACCAGGGTTGGCTCTGGCTACACCTTC
D: TRBD2; V: TRBV15; length: 15; size: -; J: TRBJ2-4; CDR3: CATSREGLAAGIQYF; DNA: TGTGCCACCAGCAGAGAAGGACTAGCGGCGGGCATTCAGTACTTC
D: -; V: TRBV18; length: 13; size: few; J: TRBJ1-1; CDR3: CASSPQGNTEAFF; DNA: TGTGCCAGCTCACCTCAGGGAAACACTGAAGCTTTCTTT
D: -; V: TRBV19; length: 15; size: -; J: TRBJ1-1; CDR3: CASSFGRGLNTEAFF; DNA: TGTGCCAGTAGCTTCGGACGGGGTTTGAACACTGAAGCTTTCTTT
D: TRBD2; V: TRBV5-1; length: 15; size: -; J: TRBJ2-1; CDR3: CASSLVGGREDEQFF; DNA: TGCGCCAGCAGCTTGGTTGGCGGGAGGGAAGATGAGCAGTTCTTC
D: TRBD1; V: TRBV5-8; length: 16; size: -; J: TRBJ1-1; CDR3: CASLLRRRDSTSKAFF; DNA: TGTGCCAGCTTACTGCGAAGACGGGACAGCACATCTAAAGCTTTCTTT
D: -; V: TRBV28; length: 13; size: once; J: TRBJ2-5; CDR3: CASSLGRQETQYF; DNA: TGTGCCAGCAGTTTGGGGCGGCAAGAGACCCAGTACTTC
D: -; V: TRBV5-6; length: 16; size: -; J: TRBJ2-3; CDR3: CASSLRDSYFTDTQYF; DNA: TGTGCCAGCAGCTTGCGGGACTCCTATTTCACAGATACGCAGTATTTT
D: TRBD2; V: TRBV30; length: 17; size: -; J: TRBJ2-6; CDR3: CAWRRGRLHSGANVLTF; DNA: TGTGCCTGGAGGCGCGGGAGGCTTCACTCTGGGGCCAACGTCCTGACTTTC